Included here is one TCR beta chain sequence, with context. No antigen is known for it. No quality values exist for individual bases; no much larger clone is one base distant. This specimen belongs to a study of T cell changes during pregnancy in multiple sclerosis (dated by TCRdb to about 2019). Background on the whole study: The study looked at changes in the T cell repertoire across pregnancy in women with multiple sclerosis.

Libraries were constructed by the immunoSEQ multiplex PCR assay. In its TCRdb copy, this immuneACCESS table keeps in-frame sequences only and misses some clones. Where compared with another copy, unresolved V genes explain less than half of these, and the others have no known cause. Within this sample are 90,000 or so clones, with 92% of them counted one time only. The top ten hold about 1.5% of the sample. Clipping removes 0 bases from V and 6 bases from J, with 8 as the unmatched junction base count. The cysteine opens and the phenylalanine closes a CDR3 of 16 amino acids. The CDR3 DNA has 48 bases and is translated from base 1. Taken from the germline V gene (reference sequence), the CDR1 and CDR2 loops are SGHNT and YYREEE.

The sequence is built from TRBV5-4 and TRBJ2-1; 8 of the junction bases match TRBD2. Specimen: peripheral blood, collected in the first trimester of pregnancy. The sequence derives from a female donor with multiple sclerosis, enrolled in a pregnancy study. In nucleotide form, the sequence is TGTGCCAGCAGCTTGGCCATAGCGGGATTTGGCAATGAGCAGTTCTTC. The resulting protein is CASSLAIAGFGNEQFF.